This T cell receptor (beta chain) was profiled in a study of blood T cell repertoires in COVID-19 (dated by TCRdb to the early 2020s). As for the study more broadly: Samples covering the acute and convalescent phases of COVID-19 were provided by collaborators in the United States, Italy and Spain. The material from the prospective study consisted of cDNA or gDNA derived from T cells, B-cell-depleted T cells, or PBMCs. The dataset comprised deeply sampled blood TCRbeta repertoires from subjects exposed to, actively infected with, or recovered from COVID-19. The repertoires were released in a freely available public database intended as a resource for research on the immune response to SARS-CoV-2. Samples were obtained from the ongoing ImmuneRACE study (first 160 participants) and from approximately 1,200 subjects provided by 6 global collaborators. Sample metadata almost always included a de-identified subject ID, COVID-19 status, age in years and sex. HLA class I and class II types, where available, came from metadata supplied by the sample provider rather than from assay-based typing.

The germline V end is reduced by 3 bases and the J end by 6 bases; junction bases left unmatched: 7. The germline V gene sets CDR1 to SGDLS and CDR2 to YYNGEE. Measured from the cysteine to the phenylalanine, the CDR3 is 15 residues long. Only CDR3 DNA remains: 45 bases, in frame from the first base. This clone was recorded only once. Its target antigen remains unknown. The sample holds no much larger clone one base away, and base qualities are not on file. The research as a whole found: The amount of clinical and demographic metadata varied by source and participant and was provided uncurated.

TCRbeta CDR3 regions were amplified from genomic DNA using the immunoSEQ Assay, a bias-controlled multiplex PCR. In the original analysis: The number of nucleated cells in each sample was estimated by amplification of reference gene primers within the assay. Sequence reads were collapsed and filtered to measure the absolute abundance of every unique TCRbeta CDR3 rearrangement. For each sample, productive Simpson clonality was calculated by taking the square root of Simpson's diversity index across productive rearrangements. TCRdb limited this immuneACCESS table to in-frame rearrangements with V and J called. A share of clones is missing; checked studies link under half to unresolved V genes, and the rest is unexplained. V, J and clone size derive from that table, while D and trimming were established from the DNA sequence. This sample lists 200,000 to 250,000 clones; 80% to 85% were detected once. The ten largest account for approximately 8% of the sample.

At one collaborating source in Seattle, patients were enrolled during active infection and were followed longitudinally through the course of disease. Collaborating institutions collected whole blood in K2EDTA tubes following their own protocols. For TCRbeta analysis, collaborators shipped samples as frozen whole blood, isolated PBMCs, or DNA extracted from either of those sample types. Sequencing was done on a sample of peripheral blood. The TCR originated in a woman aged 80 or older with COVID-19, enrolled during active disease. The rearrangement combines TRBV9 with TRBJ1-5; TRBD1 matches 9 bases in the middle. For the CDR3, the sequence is CASSAGQGRSQPQHF. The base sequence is TGTGCCAGCAGCGCGGGACAGGGTCGAAGTCAGCCCCAGCATTTT.